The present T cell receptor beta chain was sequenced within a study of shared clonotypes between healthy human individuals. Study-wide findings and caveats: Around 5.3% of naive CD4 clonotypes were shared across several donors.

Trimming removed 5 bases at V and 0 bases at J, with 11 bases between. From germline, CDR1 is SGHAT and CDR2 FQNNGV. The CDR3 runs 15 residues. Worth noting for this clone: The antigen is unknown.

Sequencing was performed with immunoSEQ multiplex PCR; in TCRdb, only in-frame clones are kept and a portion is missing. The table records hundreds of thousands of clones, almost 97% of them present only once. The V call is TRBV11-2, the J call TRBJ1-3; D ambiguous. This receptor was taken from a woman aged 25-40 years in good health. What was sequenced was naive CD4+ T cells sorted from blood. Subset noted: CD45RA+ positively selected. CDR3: CASSARTHSGNTIYF. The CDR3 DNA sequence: TGTGCCAGCAGCGCCAGGACTCACTCTGGAAACACCATATATTTT.